One and the same sample provided the 2 T cell receptor beta chains below, sequenced in a study of blood T cell repertoires in COVID-19 (TCRdb year 2020). Receptors were amplified or captured by the immunoSEQ multiplex PCR assay. Drawn from immuneACCESS, this table holds only the in-frame rearrangements with V and J called that TCRdb kept. Clones are partly lost; checked studies trace under half to an unresolved V gene and leave the rest unexplained. Recorded for this sample are approximately 260,000 clones; approximately 89% of them occurred a single time. Of the sample, approximately 2% falls within the top ten clones. The sample consisted of PBMCs or T cells enriched from blood (not recorded which). The source is a woman aged 55-75 years who had recovered from COVID-19.

This rearrangement joins TRBV3-1 (or the pseudogene TRBV3-2) to TRBJ2-7; D unclear. Trimming removed 3 bases from V and 7 bases from J, with 7 bases in between. From germline, CDR1 is LGHDT and CDR2 YNNKEL (reference sequence). This CDR3 is built from 11 residues. CDR3 bases: TGTGCCAGCAGCCACATGTTTGAGCAGTACTTC. It encodes CASSHMFEQYF.

The chain couples TRBV20-1 to TRBJ2-7; D might be TRBD1 (5 bases). The V gene lost 5 bases and the J gene lost 4 bases, with 9 bases spanning the gap. The CDR3 runs 11 residues. Germline CDR1 and CDR2: DFQATT and SNEGSKA (reference sequence). CDR3 in amino acids: CSAPRQYEQYF. Here the CDR3 DNA reads TGCAGTGCTCCCAGACAGTACGAGCAGTACTTC.